Shown below are 27 T cell receptor beta chains from a single sample sequenced in a study of neurological immune-mediated disorders (dated by TCRdb to about 2019). The library came from 5' RACE. The instrument given in TCRdb is Illumina HiSeq 2500. The public reads were quality trimmed at Q25 with fastp and then assembled into clones with MiXCR by TCRdb, keeping productive beta chains. Each entry is one CDR3 protein sequence, shown with its most common DNA and genes. For this sample there are tens of thousands of distinct CDR3 sequences; 10% appear just once. The top ten clones comprise about 5% of the sample. Sequencing input: PBMCs. These receptors all stem from a man aged 70-80 years with HTLV-1-associated myelopathy (HAM/TSP).

The chain employs TRBV6-2 or TRBV6-3 and TRBJ2-7; 11 bases are a match to TRBD1. This CDR3 has 15 amino acids. The germline CDR1 and CDR2 sequences are MNHEY and SVGEGT. J lost 6 bases, V lost 0 bases, and 4 bases had no gene match. The CDR3 DNA reads as TGTGCCAGCAGTTACTCCGGACAGGGGGCTTTCGAGCAGTACTTC. Translation: CASSYSGQGAFEQYF.

Ten or more counts support this clonotype. This rearrangement joins TRBV15 to TRBJ2-7; the D gene is possibly TRBD1 (6 bases). CDR1 is LNHNV, CDR2 YYDKDF, per germline (reference sequence). Deletions cut 4 bases from V and 6 bases from J, with 10 bases between. The CDR3 covers 12 residues. CDR3 in amino acids: CATSKQGREQYF. The DNA for the CDR3 is TGTGCCACCAGCAAACAGGGCCGCGAGCAGTACTTC. Variable domain in full (rest from reference TRBV15 and TRBJ2-7): DAMVIQNPRYQVTQFGKPVTLSCSQTLNHNVMYWYQQKSSQAPKLLFHYYDKDFNNEADTPDNFQSRRPNTSFCFLDIRSPGLGDTAMYLCATSKQGREQYFGPGTRLTVT.

The table lists this clonotype with many counts. The chain carries TRBV6-6 and TRBJ1-6; no clear D. Germline V gene data show CDR1 as MNHNY and CDR2 as SVGAGI (reference sequence). The CDR3 is 12 residues long. V was pared by 8 bases and J by 9 bases, with 11 bases between. The CDR3 nucleotides are TGTGCCAGCTCGGACCTGGGTTCACCCCTCCACTTT. Its protein is CASSDLGSPLHF.

This clonotype was recorded at least ten times. This rearrangement joins TRBV5-1 to TRBJ2-7, with D possibly being TRBD1 (5 bases). The CDR3 runs to 12 residues. The V gene lost 2 bases and the J gene lost 4 bases, with 7 bases spanning the gap. Germline loops: CDR1 SGHRS, CDR2 YFSETQ. The CDR3 region is CASSLDRYEQYF. The CDR3 DNA follows: TGCGCCAGCAGCTTAGACAGATACGAGCAGTACTTC.

This clonotype was counted ten times or more. V and J are TRBV7-2 and TRBJ2-1; D is unclear. Looked up from germline, CDR1 is SGHTA and CDR2 is FQGNSA. V was cut by 0 bases and J by 12 bases, with 12 bases left in between. The CDR3 has 13 residues. CDR3 in amino acids: CASSLARGIGQFF. In DNA form, the CDR3 reads TGTGCCAGCAGCTTAGCTCGAGGAATAGGGCAGTTCTTC.

This clonotype came up many times. The chain couples TRBV3-1 to TRBJ1-2; D gene ambiguous. V lost 2 bases and J 2 bases, leaving 6 bases between the germline ends. Germline assignment: CDR1 LGHDT and CDR2 YNNKEL (reference sequence). The CDR3 sequence is 13 residues long. CDR3 DNA sequence: TGTGCCAGCAGCCAAATTCAGAACTATGGCTACACCTTC. As protein: CASSQIQNYGYTF.

This clonotype was seen only a few times. The chain recombines TRBV25-1 with TRBJ2-4; D tentatively reads TRBD1 or TRBD2 (5 bases each). V was trimmed by 3 bases and J by 2 bases, leaving 11 bases between them. Germline CDR1 and CDR2: MGHDK and SYGVNS. The CDR3 is 15 amino acids. As DNA, the CDR3 is TGTGCCAGCAGTGACCCCAGGGACCCCAAAAACATTCAGTACTTC. Protein product: CASSDPRDPKNIQYF. Supplemented by reference TRBV25-1 and TRBJ2-4, the full variable domain reads EADIYQTPRYLVIGTGKKITLECSQTMGHDKMYWYQQDPGMELHLIHYSYGVNSTEKGDLSSESTVSRIRTEHFPLTLESARPSHTSQYLCASSDPRDPKNIQYFGAGTRLSVL.

In this sample, this clonotype turned up many times. V gene TRBV28 combines with J gene TRBJ2-7; TRBD2 matches at 8 bases. Germline trimming cut 7 bases from V and 4 bases from J; bases unmatched to any gene: 15. This CDR3 spans 16 amino acids. Germline lookup yields CDR1 MDHEN and CDR2 SYDVKM. Here the CDR3 reads CASKRGGGGRPYEQYF. CDR3 sequence (DNA): TGTGCCAGCAAACGGGGGGGAGGTGGCAGACCTTACGAGCAGTACTTC.

This clonotype was seen at least ten times. V and J are TRBV20-1 and TRBJ2-1, with D tentatively TRBD2 (5 bases). This CDR3 region has 13 residues. Germline V gene lookup returns CDR1 DFQATT and CDR2 SNEGSKA (reference sequence). V lost 6 bases to trimming and J lost 2 bases, with 11 bases between them. The CDR3 here is CSATPGTYNEQFF. The CDR3 DNA follows: TGCAGTGCCACACCGGGAACCTACAATGAGCAGTTCTTC.

For this clonotype: With a much larger clone just one base away, this may be a read error. The chain carries TRBV6-6 and TRBJ2-3; 9 bases map to TRBD2. The CDR3 length is 17 residues. Looked up from germline, CDR1 is MNHNY and CDR2 is SVGAGI (reference sequence). CDR3 sequence reads: CASRPPPGAGGTDTHYF. CDR3 in DNA: TGTGCCAGCAGACCCCCTCCGGGAGCGGGGGGCACAGATACGCACTATTTT.

This clonotype was seen at least ten times. V gene TRBV20-1 combines with J gene TRBJ2-7; TRBD1 aligns across 9 bases. The V segment lost 4 bases and the J segment 6 bases; nucleotides outside the gene matches: 10. CDR1 and CDR2 from the germline V gene are DFQATT and SNEGSKA (reference sequence). The CDR3 length is 14 residues. CDR3 coding DNA: TGCAGTGCTACGCCTGGGGACAGGGTTCGCGAGCAGTACTTC. Its protein is CSATPGDRVREQYF.

This clonotype was counted between two and nine times. The chain carries TRBV2 and TRBJ1-3; D is perhaps TRBD1 (5 bases). From germline, CDR1 is SNHLY and CDR2 FYNNEI. The CDR3 has 16 residues. V was clipped by 4 bases and J by 0 bases, with 13 bases between them. DNA of the CDR3: TGTGCCAGCAGTGGACAGAGGCGAAACTCTGGAAACACCATATATTTT. Protein: CASSGQRRNSGNTIYF. Full variable domain (remainder filled in from reference TRBV2 and TRBJ1-3): EPEVTQTPSHQVTQMGQEVILRCVPISNHLYFYWYRQILGQKVEFLVSFYNNEISEKSEIFDDQFSVERPDGSNFTLKIRSTKLEDSAMYFCASSGQRRNSGNTIYFGEGSWLTVV.

This clonotype has more than one count but fewer than ten. A much more abundant neighbour one base away suggests this may be a read error. This chain links TRBV5-6 with TRBJ2-2, with D hard to call. V lost 9 bases, J lost 3 bases, and 6 bases lay in between. The CDR3 contains 11 residues. The germline V gene has CDR1 SGHDT and CDR2 YYEEEE. Written as DNA, the CDR3 is TGTGCCAACACCCACACCGGGGAGCTGTTTTTT. This encodes CANTHTGELFF.

This clonotype was counted ten times or more. V usage is TRBV7-9 and J usage is TRBJ2-3; perhaps D is TRBD1 or TRBD2 (5 bases each). Germline V CDR1 and CDR2: SEHNR, FQNEAQ (reference sequence). The CDR3 length is 15 residues. Trimming cost V 4 bases and J 1 base, with 12 bases left between them. CDR3 bases: TGTGCCAGCAGCTCGACCGGGACCCGCACAGATACGCAGTATTTT. As protein: CASSSTGTRTDTQYF.

This clonotype was seen ten or more times. The gene calls are TRBV7-9 and TRBJ2-1, with 10 bases matching TRBD2. V lost 8 bases and J lost 8; bases outside the gene matches: 9. Looked up from germline, CDR1 is SEHNR and CDR2 is FQNEAQ (reference sequence). The CDR3 loop spans 14 amino acids. As DNA, the CDR3 is TGTGCCAGCCCTAGGGCTAGCGGGAGCCATGAGCAGTTCTTC. It codes for CASPRASGSHEQFF.

At least ten counts were recorded for this clonotype. V and J are TRBV5-1 and TRBJ2-3; D call uncertain. Trimming removed 3 bases from V and 2 bases from J, with 13 bases in between. The CDR3 has 15 amino acids. CDR1 is SGHRS and CDR2 is YFSETQ in the germline V gene. This CDR3 reads CASSSSTDFTDTQYF. The CDR3 DNA follows: TGCGCCAGCAGCTCATCTACGGATTTCACAGATACGCAGTATTTT.

This clonotype was seen at least ten times. V gene TRBV7-2 combines with J gene TRBJ2-7; TRBD2 is a possible D gene (6 bases). The CDR3 has 12 residues. Trimming pared 3 bases from V and 6 bases from J, leaving 9 bases between. CDR1 SGHTA and CDR2 FQGNSA come from the germline V gene. The DNA of the CDR3 is TGTGCCAGCAGCTTGACTAGTCCCGAGCAGTACTTC. Protein sequence: CASSLTSPEQYF. Looking up the rest from reference TRBV7-2 and TRBJ2-7 gives the full variable domain: GAGVSQSPSNKVTEKGKDVELRCDPISGHTALYWYRQSLGQGLEFLIYFQGNSAPDKSGLPSDRFSAERTGGSVSTLTIQRTQQEDSAVYLCASSLTSPEQYFGPGTRLTVT.

This clonotype was seen ten or more times. The chain recombines TRBV11-2 with TRBJ2-1, with 9 bases matching TRBD1. The CDR3 contains 15 residues. The germline CDR1 and CDR2 sequences are SGHAT and FQNNGV. V was clipped by 5 bases and J by 6 bases; unmatched bases: 8. The CDR3 DNA sequence: TGTGCCAGCAGCCCGGTACAGGGGGCTTTCAATGAGCAGTTCTTC. It is translated as CASSPVQGAFNEQFF. Together with reference TRBV11-2 and TRBJ2-1, the CDR3 gives the full variable domain: EAGVAQSPRYKIIEKRQSVAFWCNPISGHATLYWYQQILGQGPKLLIQFQNNGVVDDSQLPKDRFSAERLKGVDSTLKIQPAKLEDSAVYLCASSPVQGAFNEQFFGPGTRLTVL.

This clonotype was detected many times. The chain uses TRBV11-2 and TRBJ2-1; possible D gene TRBD2, 6 bases. Trimming cost V 5 bases and J 3 bases, with 17 bases left between them. The CDR3 runs to 16 residues. Germline V gene data show CDR1 as SGHAT and CDR2 as FQNNGV. The CDR3 reads CASSPIAAPGYNEQFF. CDR3 coding DNA: TGTGCCAGCAGCCCGATAGCGGCCCCCGGCTACAATGAGCAGTTCTTC. Complete variable domain (other parts from reference TRBV11-2 and TRBJ2-1): EAGVAQSPRYKIIEKRQSVAFWCNPISGHATLYWYQQILGQGPKLLIQFQNNGVVDDSQLPKDRFSAERLKGVDSTLKIQPAKLEDSAVYLCASSPIAAPGYNEQFFGPGTRLTVL.

This clonotype occurred many times. The CDR3 coding sequence is TGTGCCACCACTGGCAGGGCTTTTGGCTACACCTTC. This translates into CATTGRAFGYTF. This chain joins TRBV12-3 or TRBV12-4 and TRBJ1-2; tentatively, D is TRBD1 (5 bases). Trimming stripped 10 bases from V and 7 bases from J, with 16 bases between. This CDR3 contains 12 residues.

On this clonotype: A much larger clone lies one base from this, so it may be a read error. The chain is built from TRBV7-9 and TRBJ2-1; 9 nucleotides match TRBD1. The CDR3 is 15 residues long. Germline CDR1 and CDR2: SEHNR and FQNEAQ (reference sequence). J lost 6 bases, V lost 7 bases, and 10 bases had no gene match. This CDR3 is CASTPDRGIINEQFF. The DNA for the CDR3 is TGTGCCAGCACCCCGGACAGGGGTATCATCAATGAGCAGTTCTTC.

This clonotype is categorized as medium-sized. The CDR3 here is CSALGTGSSYEQYF. In DNA form, the CDR3 reads TGCAGTGCCCTTGGGACAGGGAGCTCCTACGAGCAGTACTTC. The chain links TRBV20-1 to TRBJ2-7; 9 bases match TRBD1. Trimming at V came to 6 bases and at J to 0 bases, leaving 6 bases not matched to a gene. The germline V gene has CDR1 DFQATT and CDR2 SNEGSKA (reference sequence). This CDR3 has 14 amino acids.

This clonotype has at least ten counts. The chain joins TRBV12-3 or TRBV12-4 to TRBJ2-1; TRBD2 aligns across 8 bases. V was clipped by 5 bases and J by 0 bases; unmatched bases: 3. The CDR3 has 15 residues. In DNA, the CDR3 is TGTGCCAGCAGTCGCAGCGGGAGCTCCTACAATGAGCAGTTCTTC. It codes for CASSRSGSSYNEQFF.

This clonotype was seen at least ten times. This sequence joins TRBV12-3 or TRBV12-4 and TRBJ1-1; D remains ambiguous. Trimming took 0 bases from V and 7 from J, leaving 12 bases between them. This CDR3 region has 14 residues. The CDR3 here is CASSLAGRVGEAFF. CDR3 DNA sequence: TGTGCCAGCAGTTTAGCAGGGAGAGTGGGTGAAGCTTTCTTT.

There are many counts of this clonotype. This chain links TRBV12-3 or TRBV12-4 with TRBJ1-5; D gene unclear. V dropped 8 bases and J dropped 6 bases, with 14 bases sitting between them. The CDR3 has 13 residues. CDR3: CASQEGFAQPQHF. CDR3 nucleotide sequence: TGTGCCAGCCAGGAGGGATTCGCTCAGCCCCAGCATTTT.

This clonotype was counted many times. J is TRBJ2-2 and V is TRBV9; D might be TRBD1 (5 bases). The CDR3 loop spans 15 amino acids. Trimming left V 0 bases short and J 7 bases short, with 13 bases between. Germline loops: CDR1 SGDLS, CDR2 YYNGEE. The CDR3 DNA follows: TGTGCCAGCAGCGTAGGAGGTCAGGGAATCGGGGAGCTGTTTTTT. It specifies CASSVGGQGIGELFF. The entire variable domain, with the rest obtained from reference TRBV9 and TRBJ2-2, is as follows: DSGVTQTPKHLITATGQRVTLRCSPRSGDLSVYWYQQSLDQGLQFLIQYYNGEERAKGNILERFSAQQFPDLHSELNLSSLELGDSALYFCASSVGGQGIGELFFGEGSRLTVL.

This clonotype was observed at least ten times. In DNA, the CDR3 is TGTGCCAGCAGCGTAGGCCGGCGACCCGGGGAGCTGTTTTTT. It is translated as CASSVGRRPGELFF. The genes are TRBV9 and TRBJ2-2; D ambiguous. V was pared by 0 bases and J by 6 bases, with 9 bases between. This CDR3 has 14 amino acids. The germline V gene has CDR1 SGDLS and CDR2 YYNGEE.